This is a list of T cell receptor beta chains from one sample in a study of T cells in Graves' hyperthyroidism and ophthalmopathy. MiXCR was run by TCRdb on the multiplex PCR reads, yielding one entry per CDR3 protein. The sample holds about 840,000 distinct CDR3 sequences, 38% seen once. Sequencing was done on a sample of blood. These receptors came from a young man with Graves' hyperthyroidism. Each CDR3 is given with its conserved first and last residue. The order of the fields is V gene, D gene, J gene, clone size, CDR3 protein, CDR3 DNA. A D gene is named only where the DNA matches it firmly. Clone size appears in some rows only: once, few, many, or a class for an expanded clone.

V gene: TRBV5-6
D gene: NA
J gene: TRBJ1-1
clone size: NA
CDR3 protein: CASSWSGTEAFF
CDR3 DNA: TGTGCCAGCAGCTGGTCGGGGACTGAAGCTTTCTTT

V gene: TRBV7-2
D gene: TRBD1
J gene: TRBJ1-2
clone size: NA
CDR3 protein: CASSLTTGGADSYGYTF
CDR3 DNA: TGTGCCAGCAGCTTAACGACAGGGGGCGCAGACAGCTATGGCTACACCTTC

V gene: TRBV12-5
D gene: NA
J gene: TRBJ1-2
clone size: NA
CDR3 protein: CASGLGADLGGYTF
CDR3 DNA: TGTGCTAGTGGTTTGGGAGCCGATTTAGGTGGCTACACCTTC

V gene: TRBV6-5
D gene: NA
J gene: TRBJ1-5
clone size: few
CDR3 protein: CASSLMAAHNQPQHF
CDR3 DNA: TGTGCCAGCAGTTTGATGGCAGCTCACAATCAGCCCCAGCATTTT

V gene: TRBV2
D gene: TRBD1
J gene: TRBJ1-5
clone size: many
CDR3 protein: CASSMTEGAYSNQPQHF
CDR3 DNA: TGTGCCAGCAGTATGACCGAGGGGGCGTATAGCAATCAGCCCCAGCATTTT

V gene: TRBV30
D gene: NA
J gene: TRBJ2-7
clone size: NA
CDR3 protein: CAWSGGQKNTYEQYF
CDR3 DNA: TGTGCCTGGAGTGGCGGACAGAAGAATACGTACGAGCAGTACTTC

V gene: TRBV7-2
D gene: TRBD1
J gene: TRBJ1-4
clone size: few
CDR3 protein: CASSSRTGDRREKLFF
CDR3 DNA: TGTGCCAGCAGCTCCCGGACAGGGGACCGAAGGGAAAAACTGTTTTTT

V gene: TRBV2
D gene: NA
J gene: TRBJ1-6
clone size: many
CDR3 protein: CASSEGLAAASPLHF
CDR3 DNA: TGTGCCAGCAGTGAGGGGTTGGCGGCTGCTTCACCCCTCCACTTT

V gene: TRBV2
D gene: NA
J gene: TRBJ2-7
clone size: few
CDR3 protein: CASSEADPAGPPNEQYF
CDR3 DNA: TGTGCCAGCAGTGAAGCGGACCCCGCAGGACCCCCCAACGAGCAGTACTTC

V gene: TRBV14
D gene: TRBD2
J gene: TRBJ2-5
clone size: many
CDR3 protein: CASSTSGGAFLQETQYF
CDR3 DNA: TGTGCCAGCTCAACTAGCGGGGGGGCGTTTTTACAAGAGACCCAGTACTTC

V gene: TRBV7-2
D gene: NA
J gene: TRBJ2-2
clone size: many
CDR3 protein: CASSLVRSGELFF
CDR3 DNA: TGTGCCAGCAGCTTAGTTCGGTCCGGGGAGCTGTTTTTT

V gene: TRBV7-9
D gene: NA
J gene: TRBJ2-3
clone size: NA
CDR3 protein: CASSPSISGTPGQYF
CDR3 DNA: TGTGCCAGCAGCCCATCAATTTCCGGGACCCCGGGGCAGTATTTT

V gene: TRBV7-9
D gene: NA
J gene: TRBJ1-1
clone size: few
CDR3 protein: CASSPRQIKNTEAFF
CDR3 DNA: TGTGCCAGCAGCCCGCGACAGATAAAGAACACTGAAGCTTTCTTT

V gene: TRBV6-1
D gene: NA
J gene: TRBJ1-2
clone size: few
CDR3 protein: CASCREGIGGYTF
CDR3 DNA: TGTGCCAGCTGCCGGGAGGGCATTGGTGGCTACACCTTC

V gene: TRBV10-3
D gene: NA
J gene: TRBJ2-5
clone size: many
CDR3 protein: CAIGEETQYF
CDR3 DNA: TGTGCCATCGGGGAGGAGACCCAGTACTTC

V gene: TRBV6-5
D gene: TRBD1
J gene: TRBJ2-7
clone size: NA
CDR3 protein: CASREQGEYEQYF
CDR3 DNA: TGTGCCAGCAGGGAACAGGGGGAGTACGAGCAGTACTTC

V gene: TRBV7-2
D gene: NA
J gene: TRBJ1-4
clone size: NA
CDR3 protein: CASGSSGTSEKLFF
CDR3 DNA: TGTGCCAGCGGGAGTTCTGGGACGAGTGAAAAACTGTTTTTT

V gene: TRBV4-1
D gene: NA
J gene: TRBJ2-2
clone size: NA
CDR3 protein: CASSHGSPSGELFF
CDR3 DNA: TGCGCCAGCAGCCATGGTAGTCCTTCCGGGGAGCTGTTTTTT

V gene: TRBV19
D gene: NA
J gene: TRBJ2-2
clone size: few
CDR3 protein: CASRLGALTGELFF
CDR3 DNA: TGTGCCAGTAGACTGGGGGCGCTCACCGGGGAGCTGTTTTTT

V gene: TRBV10-3
D gene: NA
J gene: TRBJ2-5
clone size: few
CDR3 protein: CAISDLESGQETQYF
CDR3 DNA: TGTGCCATCAGTGATCTGGAATCGGGGCAAGAGACCCAGTACTTC

V gene: TRBV7-8
D gene: NA
J gene: TRBJ2-7
clone size: NA
CDR3 protein: CASSLRPWEQYF
CDR3 DNA: TGTGCCAGCAGCTTACGGCCTTGGGAGCAGTACTTC

V gene: TRBV20-1
D gene: NA
J gene: TRBJ2-5
clone size: NA
CDR3 protein: CSARWGLQTQYF
CDR3 DNA: TGCAGTGCTAGGTGGGGGCTTCAGACCCAGTACTTC

V gene: TRBV6-5
D gene: NA
J gene: TRBJ2-7
clone size: NA
CDR3 protein: CASSLGRGWEQYF
CDR3 DNA: TGTGCCAGCAGTTTAGGCAGGGGTTGGGAGCAGTACTTC

V gene: TRBV12-3/TRBV12-4
D gene: NA
J gene: TRBJ1-5
clone size: few
CDR3 protein: CASSLDPLGAQHF
CDR3 DNA: TGTGCCAGCAGTCTCGACCCTCTGGGGGCCCAGCATTTT

V gene: TRBV29-1
D gene: NA
J gene: TRBJ2-5
clone size: many
CDR3 protein: CSVAGVRVETQYF
CDR3 DNA: TGCAGCGTTGCAGGCGTGAGGGTTGAGACCCAGTACTTC